These 30 T cell receptor beta chains were all obtained from the same sample, sequenced in a study of T-cell reconstitution after alpha-beta-depleted transplantation in children. Preparing the TCRbeta library involved the use of unique molecular identifiers. TCRdb reanalysed the PCR reads using MiXCR and keeps one entry per CDR3 protein. Of 400,000 to 450,000 distinct CDR3 sequences in the sample, over 40% were seen once. Here the sequenced sample was PBMCs, taken before TCRalphabeta/CD19-depleted stem cell transplant. The receptors here all came from a girl aged 2 to 10 with aplastic anemia, due to receive a stem cell transplant.

The CDR3 loop reads CSVEEFSRRSETQYF. The CDR3 DNA follows: TGCAGCGTTGAAGAATTCAGTCGAAGGAGCGAGACCCAGTACTTC. The genes are TRBV29-1 and TRBJ2-5; D unresolved. Trimming shortened V by 0 bases and J by 5 bases, and 16 bases separated the two germline ends. The CDR3 is made up of 15 amino acids. CDR1 is SQVTM and CDR2 is ANQGSEA in the germline V gene.

This clonotype was observed a handful of times. The rearrangement uses TRBV6-5 and TRBJ1-1; tentatively, D is TRBD1 (5 bases). From germline, CDR1 is MNHEY and CDR2 SVGAGI. The CDR3 is made up of 15 amino acids. The V and J ends lost 2 bases and 1 base respectively, with 11 bases between them. For the CDR3, the DNA is TGTGCCAGCAGTTACCAGGGTAACAAGAACACTGAAGCTTTCTTT. Translated, it gives CASSYQGNKNTEAFF.

In this sample, this clonotype turned up once. This rearrangement joins TRBV28 to TRBJ2-7; 7 bases map to TRBD1. Trimming took 6 bases from V and 2 from J; bases not matched to a gene: 4. CDR1 and CDR2 from the germline V gene are MDHEN and SYDVKM. The length of the CDR3 is 13 residues. CDR3 residues: CASRPGTAYEQYF. The CDR3 DNA follows: TGTGCCAGCAGGCCCGGGACAGCCTACGAGCAGTACTTC.

The CDR3 spells CASSFRDRPASYTGELFF. In DNA, the CDR3 is TGTGCCAGCAGCTTCCGGGACAGGCCCGCCTCTTACACCGGGGAGCTGTTTTTT. This chain connects TRBV13 to TRBJ2-2, with 8 bases aligning to TRBD1. The V segment lost 3 bases and the J segment 3 bases; nucleotides outside the gene matches: 12. CDR3 length equals 18 residues. Germline CDR1 reads PRHDT; CDR2 reads FYEKMQ (reference sequence).

This clonotype has at least ten counts. This chain connects TRBV11-2 to TRBJ2-1, with 9 bases lining up with TRBD1. The germline V gene encodes CDR1 SGHAT and CDR2 FQNNGV. The CDR3 is 15 amino acids. Unmatched junction bases numbered 7, after V lost 1 base and J lost 9 bases. In DNA form, the CDR3 reads TGTGCCAGCAGCTTAGGGTGGGACAGGGCTCCTGAGCAGTTCTTC. It encodes CASSLGWDRAPEQFF.

J is TRBJ2-1 and V is TRBV10-3; 11 bases align to TRBD2. CDR3 length equals 15 residues. Trimming removed 4 bases from V and 4 bases from J; junction bases left unmatched: 3. Germline V gene sequence: CDR1 ENHRY, CDR2 SYGVKD. Written as DNA, the CDR3 is TGTGCCATCAGTGGAACTAGCGGGGGTTACAATGAGCAGTTCTTC. It translates to CAISGTSGGYNEQFF.

This clonotype occurred many times. This sequence joins TRBV5-1 and TRBJ2-5; D gene unclear. This CDR3 region has 14 residues. Per the germline V gene, CDR1 is SGHRS and CDR2 is YFSETQ. Between the trimmed V and J ends, which lost 0 bases and 2 bases, there was a span of 8 bases. The CDR3 loop reads CASSLGADQETQYF. The DNA for the CDR3 is TGCGCCAGCAGCTTGGGGGCAGATCAAGAGACCCAGTACTTC. The whole variable domain, filled in from reference TRBV5-1 and TRBJ2-5, reads KAGVTQTPRYLIKTRGQQVTLSCSPISGHRSVSWYQQTPGQGLQFLFEYFSETQRNKGNFPGRFSGRQFSNSRSEMNVSTLELGDSALYLCASSLGADQETQYFGPGTRLLVL.

The chain has TRBV30 and TRBJ2-7, with a possible D match to TRBD2 (6 bases). The CDR3 totals 14 residues. The ends were cut back, 1 base at V and 2 bases at J, with 12 bases in the middle. Germline values: CDR1 GTSNPN, CDR2 SVGIG (reference sequence). The DNA for the CDR3 is TGTGCCTGGAGTGCGGGAGAAGGGACCTACGAGCAGTACTTC. It codes for CAWSAGEGTYEQYF.

The CDR3 here is CSVAGTSGGFTDTQYF. For the CDR3, the DNA is TGCAGCGTCGCCGGGACTAGCGGGGGTTTCACAGATACGCAGTATTTT. V gene TRBV29-1 combines with J gene TRBJ2-3, with TRBD2 identical over 14 bases. CDR3 length: 16 amino acids. Germline-derived CDR1 and CDR2 are SQVTM and ANQGSEA. Germline trimming cut 6 bases from V and 2 bases from J; bases unmatched to any gene: 7.

There are many counts of this clonotype. The chain recombines TRBV4-1 with TRBJ2-3, with D unresolved. Trimming stripped 3 bases from V and 5 bases from J, with 18 bases between. Germline lookup yields CDR1 MGHRA and CDR2 YSYEKL. This CDR3 is built from 16 residues. The CDR3 reads CASSHILRTVGDTQYF. The CDR3 region has the DNA TGCGCCAGCAGCCACATCCTACGGACCGTGGGAGATACGCAGTATTTT.

In its sample, this clonotype was seen a few times. CDR3 residues: CATSDRAPQETQYF. The CDR3, as DNA: TGTGCCACCAGTGATCGGGCACCACAAGAGACCCAGTACTTC. The genes are TRBV24-1 and TRBJ2-5, with D unclear. This CDR3 is 14 amino acids long. The V and J ends lost 3 bases and 2 bases respectively, with 9 bases between them. The germline V gene has CDR1 KGHDR and CDR2 SFDVKD.

This clonotype appeared once. The genes are TRBV7-6 and TRBJ2-2; D gene uncertain. Germline-derived CDR1 and CDR2 are SGHVS and FNYEAQ. Trimming took 2 bases from V and 10 from J, leaving 14 bases between them. The CDR3 spans 14 residues. The CDR3 is CASSLLADPLELFF. The CDR3 coding sequence is TGTGCCAGCAGCTTATTGGCGGACCCCCTGGAGCTGTTTTTT.

This rearrangement joins TRBV10-1 to TRBJ2-7; no clear D gene. V gave up 6 bases and J gave up 5 bases, with 20 bases separating them. Germline loops: CDR1 WNHNN, CDR2 SYGVQD (reference sequence). This CDR3 is 15 amino acids long. CDR3 sequence: CASRVRPGLPNEQYF. CDR3 nucleotide sequence: TGCGCCAGCAGGGTTCGACCGGGCCTCCCCAACGAGCAGTACTTC.

This clonotype was seen a few times. J is TRBJ2-2 and V is TRBV20-1; TRBD1 matches at 7 bases. V was pared by 3 bases and J by 1 base, with 5 bases of the junction left unmatched. The CDR3 is 15 amino acids. Germline V gives CDR1 DFQATT, CDR2 SNEGSKA (reference sequence). CDR3 DNA sequence: TGCAGTGCTAGGACAGGGCGTGGGAACACCGGGGAGCTGTTTTTT. Its translation is CSARTGRGNTGELFF.

The V and J genes are TRBV29-1 and TRBJ2-2, with no clear D. This CDR3 spans 14 amino acids. The germline gives CDR1 SQVTM, CDR2 ANQGSEA. V shed 4 bases and J shed 1 base, with 10 bases lying between them. The CDR3 sequence: CSVVVARNTGELFF. CDR3 in DNA: TGCAGCGTTGTTGTGGCGAGGAACACCGGGGAGCTGTTTTTT.

The rearrangement links TRBV20-1 to TRBJ2-1, with 12 bases lining up with TRBD2. Germline V gene lookup returns CDR1 DFQATT and CDR2 SNEGSKA (reference sequence). The CDR3 runs 16 residues. This CDR3 is CLCLRTSGKSGNEQFF. The CDR3 bases are TGCCTATGTCTCCGGACTAGCGGGAAAAGCGGCAATGAGCAGTTCTTC.

This chain links TRBV29-1 with TRBJ2-7, with unresolved D. The CDR3 sequence is 11 residues long. Germline lookup yields CDR1 SQVTM and CDR2 ANQGSEA. Trimming stripped 4 bases from V and 7 bases from J, with 11 bases between. The CDR3 coding sequence is TGCAGCGTTGCCGGTTGGGGTGAGCAGTACTTC. Translation gives CSVAGWGEQYF.

V is TRBV10-3 and J is TRBJ1-1, with D unresolved. The CDR3 contains 16 residues. The germline V gene encodes CDR1 ENHRY and CDR2 SYGVKD. The V gene lost 1 base and the J gene lost 4 bases, with 16 bases spanning the gap. CDR3 nucleotide sequence: TGTGCCATCAGTGAGTGGTCAGGCCAAATGGCCACTGAAGCTTTCTTT. Amino acids: CAISEWSGQMATEAFF.

This clonotype has a handful of counts. V gene TRBV6-1 combines with J gene TRBJ1-5; perhaps TRBD1 as D (5 bases). Germline CDR1 and CDR2: MNHNS and SASEGT. Trimming removed 7 bases from V and 3 bases from J, with 10 bases in between. CDR3 size: 13 residues. The CDR3 DNA sequence: TGTGCCAGCACCGGACACTACAATCAGCCCCAGCATTTT. This sequence encodes CASTGHYNQPQHF.

The gene calls are TRBV12-3 or TRBV12-4 and TRBJ2-7; the match to TRBD2 covers 16 bases. V was pared by 6 bases and J by 0 bases, with 2 bases of the junction left unmatched. The CDR3 covers 16 residues. The CDR3 sequence is CASRGTSGRASYEQYF. Written as DNA, the CDR3 is TGTGCCAGCAGGGGGACTAGCGGGAGGGCCTCCTACGAGCAGTACTTC.

J is TRBJ1-4 and V is TRBV20-1; 8 bases agree with TRBD1. Germline V gene lookup returns CDR1 DFQATT and CDR2 SNEGSKA (reference sequence). V was clipped by 4 bases and J by 7 bases; unmatched bases: 2. This CDR3 spans 12 amino acids. CDR3 DNA sequence: TGCAGTGCTACCGGACAGGGTGAAAAACTGTTTTTT. This sequence encodes CSATGQGEKLFF.

This clonotype occurred once. The chain uses TRBV20-1 and TRBJ1-5, with D unclear. Looked up from germline, CDR1 is DFQATT and CDR2 is SNEGSKA (reference sequence). The CDR3 spans 15 residues. With 2 bases removed from V and 2 bases from J, the gap between germline ends came to 13 bases. The CDR3 is CSARSSGEGNQPQHF. The CDR3 nucleotides read TGCAGTGCTAGATCGTCGGGAGAGGGCAATCAGCCCCAGCATTTT.

The V and J genes are TRBV7-3 and TRBJ2-7; D is undetermined. Between the trimmed V and J ends, which lost 2 bases and 3 bases, there was a span of 14 bases. Germline V gene sequence: CDR1 SGHTA, CDR2 FQGTGA. This CDR3 comprises 15 residues. The CDR3 nucleotides are TGTGCCAGCAGCTTATATCCAGGAGACTTCTACGAGCAGTACTTC. Its protein is CASSLYPGDFYEQYF.

This clonotype was picked up many times. J is TRBJ2-7 and V is TRBV27, with TRBD2 matching 11 bases. This CDR3 is built from 16 residues. In germline, CDR1 is MNHEY, CDR2 SMNVEV (reference sequence). V was clipped by 5 bases and J by 0 bases; unmatched bases: 6. This CDR3 reads CASSNVGTSGSYEQYF. CDR3 coding DNA: TGTGCCAGCAGTAATGTCGGGACTAGCGGCTCCTACGAGCAGTACTTC.

V is TRBV4-2 and J is TRBJ2-1; TRBD2 matches at 9 bases. CDR1 is LGHNA, CDR2 YNFKEQ, per germline. The length of the CDR3 is 17 residues. V trimming: 4 bases; J trimming: 8 bases; junction bases outside the gene matches: 15. The CDR3, as DNA: TGTGCCAGCAGCCGACCCATAGCGGGAGTTGTGGCCGATGAGCAGTTCTTC. It specifies CASSRPIAGVVADEQFF.

The sample holds a few counts of this clonotype. The CDR3 loop reads CASSDEGLAGDEQYF. The CDR3 nucleotides are TGTGCCAGCAGCGACGAGGGGCTAGCGGGAGACGAGCAGTACTTC. The chain has TRBV3-1 and TRBJ2-7; 10 nucleotides align to TRBD2. This CDR3 contains 15 residues. With V trimmed by 5 bases and J by 5 bases, 9 bases remained unmatched. Germline CDR1 is LGHDT and CDR2 is YNNKEL (reference sequence).

V is TRBV6-2 or TRBV6-3 and J is TRBJ1-6; no firm D call. The CDR3 runs to 12 residues. V was shortened by 7 bases and J by 13 bases, with 14 bases between the two germline ends. Germline CDR1 is MNHEY and CDR2 is SVGEGT. The CDR3 sequence is CASTGDFIPLHF. As DNA, the CDR3 is TGTGCCAGCACCGGTGACTTTATCCCCCTCCACTTT.

Concerning this clonotype itself: With a much larger clone just one base away, this may be a read error. The rearrangement links TRBV5-1 to TRBJ2-3; no firm D call. The J call is doubtful: the DNA matches TRBJ1-5 better. Germline-derived CDR1 and CDR2 are SGHRS and YFSETQ. CDR3 size: 17 residues. The CDR3 protein is CASSLVIGPTYGDTQHF. As DNA, the CDR3 is TGCGCCAGCAGCTTGGTGATCGGCCCAACCTACGGAGATACGCAGCATTTT.

The rearrangement joins TRBV10-2 to TRBJ2-5; D possibly corresponds to TRBD2 (6 bases). V lost 6 bases and J lost 2, with 16 bases in between. This CDR3 region has 15 residues. From germline, CDR1 is WSHSY and CDR2 SAAADI. The DNA for the CDR3 is TGCGCCAGCAGGCCCTCCGGGAGACCACAAGAGACCCAGTACTTC. Translation: CASRPSGRPQETQYF.

This clonotype has just a few counts. V is TRBV6-1 and J is TRBJ2-4; 11 bases map to TRBD2. With V trimmed by 7 bases and J by 0 bases, 5 bases remained unmatched. CDR3 length: 16 amino acids. Looked up from germline, CDR1 is MNHNS and CDR2 is SASEGT. CDR3 in amino acids: CASTLAGGLAKNIQYF. The CDR3 nucleotides are TGTGCCAGCACCCTAGCGGGAGGACTAGCCAAAAACATTCAGTACTTC.